This is a list of T cell receptor beta chains from one sample in a study of pediatric ulcerative colitis. Libraries were prepared by immunoSEQ multiplex PCR; TCRdb keeps only in-frame clonotypes and omits some of them. The top ten clones hold around 3.8% of a sample with some 50,000 clones, 60% to 85% of them seen once. Sequencing was performed on gut tissue. These receptors were collected from a girl between 5 and 17 years old with moderate ulcerative colitis. Both conserved end residues are part of each CDR3. A D gene is named only where the DNA matches it firmly. Some rows mark clone size as missing; the rest say once, few, many or name a class of expanded clone.

V,size,J,D,DNA,CDR3
TRBV19,.,TRBJ1-2,.,TGTGCCAGTAGTATAGATGGGGATGGCTACACCTTC,CASSIDGDGYTF
TRBV5-1,.,TRBJ1-2,.,TGCGCCAGCAGCCTAGGACGGATCTATGGCTACACCTTC,CASSLGRIYGYTF
TRBV28,.,TRBJ2-7,TRBD2,TGTGCCAGCAGTCTCCCCGGGAGGGCCTACGAGCAGTACTTC,CASSLPGRAYEQYF
TRBV7-2,.,TRBJ2-1,TRBD2,TGTGCCAGCAGCTTATCACGGCTAGCGGAGACTGAGCAGTTCTTC,CASSLSRLAETEQFF
TRBV18,.,TRBJ1-5,.,TGTGCCAGCTCACCAATCCCAGGAAGAGAGCCCCAGCATTTT,CASSPIPGREPQHF
TRBV5-6,.,TRBJ2-7,.,TGTGCCAGCAGCTTGGGGCAGTACTACGAGCAGTACTTC,CASSLGQYYEQYF
TRBV7-8,once,TRBJ1-2,.,TGTGCCAGCAGCTTAGCGGACGCGGGAGGTGGCGGCTACACCTTC,CASSLADAGGGGYTF
TRBV19,few,TRBJ1-2,.,TGTGCCATCTACCGAGGGCCCGACTATGGCTACACCTTC,CAIYRGPDYGYTF
TRBV7-2,.,TRBJ2-2,.,TGTGCCAGCAGCTCAGTGCGATCCCACGGGGAGCTGTTTTTT,CASSSVRSHGELFF
TRBV30,few,TRBJ2-5,.,TGTGCCTGGACCAAAACAGGGTCCCAAGAGACCCAGTACTTC,CAWTKTGSQETQYF
TRBV11-2,once,TRBJ2-7,.,TGTGCCAGCAGCCGGGGCCACTCCTACGAGCAGTACTTC,CASSRGHSYEQYF
TRBV27,.,TRBJ2-6,TRBD1,TGTGCCAGCAGTTATCTAGACAGGGGGAATGTCCTGACTTTC,CASSYLDRGNVLTF
TRBV5-1,.,TRBJ1-2,TRBD1,TGCGCCAGCAGCTTGTTACCTCCGGGACAGGGATTCTATGGCTACACCTTC,CASSLLPPGQGFYGYTF
TRBV5-1,.,TRBJ2-7,.,TGCGCCAGCAGCTTGGGGGGAGATCATTTTGGGCTCTTGGAGCAGTACTTC,CASSLGGDHFGLLEQYF
TRBV28,.,TRBJ2-3,TRBD2,TGTGCCAGCAGTTTACCGGGACTAGCGGGAGGGCGGGGTTTCAGGCATTTT,CASSLPGLAGGRGFRHF
TRBV5-8,.,TRBJ2-5,.,TGTGCCAGCAGCTTGGGAGGTGGCGGGGATCAAGAGACCCAGTACTTC,CASSLGGGGDQETQYF
TRBV11-2,.,TRBJ2-2,.,TGTGCCAGCAGCTTAAGTGGAACGGACCCCGGGGAGCTGTTTTTT,CASSLSGTDPGELFF
TRBV6-1,.,TRBJ2-7,.,TGTGCCAGCAGTGTGACCCGCGGCTACGAGCAGTACTTC,CASSVTRGYEQYF
TRBV18,.,TRBJ2-4,.,TGTGCCAGCTCCCCGCTAAGTTCCTCCAAAAACATTCAGTACTTC,CASSPLSSSKNIQYF
TRBV2,.,TRBJ2-1,TRBD2,TGTGCCAGCGCCGGGACTAGCGGGAGGAGTGAGCAGTTCTTC,CASAGTSGRSEQFF
TRBV7-9,.,TRBJ2-7,.,TGTGCCAGCAGCTTTGGTATGGGGGCCCTCTACGAGCAGTACTTC,CASSFGMGALYEQYF
TRBV29-1,.,TRBJ2-2,.,TGCAGCGTTGATTCTCGCGGCCTCGGGGAGCTGTTTTTT,CSVDSRGLGELFF
TRBV7-2,.,TRBJ2-5,.,TGTGCCAGCAGCTTAAGTATTTCGGGGGAGACCCAGTACTTC,CASSLSISGETQYF
TRBV5-1,.,TRBJ2-1,.,TGCGCCAGCAGCTTGGGTGGCGGGACGATTTACAATGAGCAGTTCTTC,CASSLGGGTIYNEQFF
TRBV4-3,.,TRBJ1-2,.,TGCGCCAGCAGCCAAGTCACCGGGGTCTATGGCTACACCTTC,CASSQVTGVYGYTF
TRBV30,.,TRBJ2-5,.,TGTGCCTGGCTGGGGACACCACAAGAGACCCAGTACTTC,CAWLGTPQETQYF
TRBV25-1,medium-sized,TRBJ2-5,TRBD1,TGTGCCAGCAGTGGGGACAGAAAAGAGACCCAGTACTTC,CASSGDRKETQYF
TRBV5-1,.,TRBJ2-7,TRBD2,TGCGCCAGCAGCTTTGGCGGGGGGAACTACGAGCAGTACTTC,CASSFGGGNYEQYF
TRBV6-5,.,TRBJ1-6,.,TGTGCCAGCAGTCAACAGTGGACTAATTCACCCCTCCACTTT,CASSQQWTNSPLHF
TRBV9,.,TRBJ2-1,.,TGTGCCAGCAGCGTTAACGTAGGCAATGAGCAGTTCTTC,CASSVNVGNEQFF
TRBV7-6,once,TRBJ2-7,TRBD1,TGTGCCAGCAGCTCCGGGACAGACTACGAGCAGTACTTC,CASSSGTDYEQYF
TRBV7-2,.,TRBJ1-2,TRBD1,TGTGCCAGCAGCCGCGAAGGGACAGGGTCCAACTATGGCTACACCTTC,CASSREGTGSNYGYTF
TRBV7-2,.,TRBJ1-2,.,TGTGCCAGCAGCTTAGGGACGGGCTACACCTTC,CASSLGTGYTF
TRBV7-8,.,TRBJ2-2,.,TGTGCCAGCGGTCCGTCGAATCGGGCCGGGGAGCTGTTTTTT,CASGPSNRAGELFF
TRBV19,.,TRBJ2-4,.,TGTGCCAGTAGTGACCGGGCCAAAAACATTCAGTACTTC,CASSDRAKNIQYF
TRBV5-1,.,TRBJ2-3,.,TGCGCCAGCAGCTTGGGGGACCCGCGGGATACGCAGTATTTT,CASSLGDPRDTQYF
TRBV5-4,.,TRBJ1-2,TRBD1,TGTGCCAGCAGCCCAGCCCCGGGACAGGGAGGATTGACGTTTGGCTACACCTTC,CASSPAPGQGGLTFGYTF
TRBV5-1,.,TRBJ1-2,TRBD1,TGCGCCAGCAGCTTGAGGACAGGGGACGGCTACACCTTC,CASSLRTGDGYTF
TRBV4-1,.,TRBJ1-1,.,TGCGCCAGCAGCCAAGATCGGGGGCAGGGTGGCTCTGAAGCTTTCTTT,CASSQDRGQGGSEAFF
TRBV6-1,.,TRBJ1-2,.,TGTGCCAGCAGTTATAACTATGGCTACACCTTC,CASSYNYGYTF
TRBV2,.,TRBJ1-6,TRBD1,TGTGCCAGCAGTGCAGCGACAGGGGGCTCCTATAATTCACCCCTCCACTTT,CASSAATGGSYNSPLHF
TRBV6-6,.,TRBJ2-7,TRBD1,TGTGCCAGCAGTAGCCGACAGGGTGGGGGCGAGCAGTACTTC,CASSSRQGGGEQYF
TRBV2,.,TRBJ2-7,.,TGTGCCAGCACGCCATCCGGCGAGCAGTACTTC,CASTPSGEQYF
TRBV18,.,TRBJ2-7,.,TGTGCCAGCTCACCAATAAGCCTAACAGCTCCTAACGAGCAGTACTTC,CASSPISLTAPNEQYF
TRBV9,.,TRBJ2-5,.,TGTGCCAGCAGCGTTTCGAGGGGCCAAGAGACCCAGTACTTC,CASSVSRGQETQYF
TRBV9,.,TRBJ1-1,.,TGTGCCAGCAGCGTAGATCCAGGAGCAAACACTGAAGCTTTCTTT,CASSVDPGANTEAFF
TRBV6-1,once,TRBJ1-2,.,TGTGCCAGCAGAGCAGCAAACTATGGCTACACCTTC,CASRAANYGYTF
TRBV9,.,TRBJ2-3,.,TGTGCCAGCAGCGTAGAGGCAGCCCGCACAGATACGCAGTATTTT,CASSVEAARTDTQYF
TRBV4-3,once,TRBJ1-4,TRBD1,TGCGCCAGCAGCCAAGATGTCTTGACGGGACAGCTTCATGAAAAACTGTTTTTT,CASSQDVLTGQLHEKLFF
TRBV6-5,.,TRBJ1-5,.,TGTGCCAGCAGTCCTCGTCAGGGTCCCCAGCATTTT,CASSPRQGPQHF